The 5 T cell receptor beta chains below come from one sample, sequenced in a study of cytomegalovirus exposure and HLA in healthy donors (dated 2017 in TCRdb). Libraries were made using the immunoSEQ multiplex PCR assay. The multiplex PCR relied on a mix of 60 forward primers for TCR Vbeta segments and 13 reverse primers for TCR Jbeta segments. TCRdb re-hosts the immuneACCESS table, in-frame sequences only. Its copies lack some clones; in the studies checked, an unresolved V gene accounts for under half of them, and the cause for the rest is not known. For this sample there are some 150,000 clones; around 78% appear just once. The top ten clonotypes cover over 1.5% of the sample. Sequencing was done on a sample of PBMCs. All receptors come from a middle-aged man in good health and CMV-seronegative.

A note on this clone: The same CDR3 also results from other DNA sequences found in this sample. This chain uses TRBV6-4 with TRBJ2-1, with 10 nucleotides matching TRBD2. The trim removed 2 bases at V and 7 bases at J, leaving 14 bases unmatched. This CDR3 region has 18 residues. The germline V gene encodes CDR1 MRHNA and CDR2 SNTAGT. In nucleotides, the CDR3 is TGTGCCAGCAGTGACGAGCCTAGCGGGAGCTTCGCACTTAATGAGCAGTTCTTC. This codes for CASSDEPSGSFALNEQFF.

The genes are TRBV27 and TRBJ1-1, with TRBD1 as a possible D gene (6 bases). Deletions cut 2 bases from V and 5 bases from J, with 12 bases between. CDR1 and CDR2 (germline): MNHEY, SMNVEV (reference sequence). The CDR3 runs 14 residues. The CDR3 reads CASSLIRGGTEAFF. The CDR3 DNA reads as TGTGCCAGCAGTTTAATCAGGGGTGGGACTGAAGCTTTCTTT.

This clone was detected once. Compared with germline, one end of the junction differs, possibly owing to a read error. J is TRBJ2-7 and V is TRBV7-9; maybe TRBD2 (5 bases). The CDR3 sequence is 14 residues long. Germline V CDR1 and CDR2: SEHNR, FQNEAQ (reference sequence). The CDR3, as DNA: TGTTCCAGCAGCTTATTCCCGGAGGACTACGAGCAGTACTTC. Protein: CSSSLFPEDYEQYF. Full variable domain (missing parts from reference TRBV7-9 and TRBJ2-7): DTGVSQNPRHKITKRGQNVTFRCDPISEHNRLYWYRQTLGQGPEFLTYFQNEAQLEKSRLLSDRFSAERPKGSFSTLEIQRTEQGDSAMYLCSSSLFPEDYEQYFGPGTRLTVT.

The gene calls are TRBV30 and TRBJ1-1; no reliable D call. Trimming left V 0 bases short and J 1 base short, with 15 bases between. The length of the CDR3 is 16 residues. Germline V gene sequence: CDR1 GTSNPN, CDR2 SVGIG (reference sequence). The DNA of the CDR3 is TGTGCCTGGAGTGTAATAATGGGCCGGCGGAACACTGAAGCTTTCTTT. The encoded protein is CAWSVIMGRRNTEAFF.

V is TRBV29-1 and J is TRBJ2-7; D is possibly TRBD1 (5 bases). This CDR3 has 13 amino acids. Germline V gene sequence: CDR1 SQVTM, CDR2 ANQGSEA. V was clipped by 4 bases and J by 2 bases, with 12 bases between them. CDR3 DNA: TGCAGCGTTGTTGCAGGGAATACCTACGAGCAGTACTTC. It specifies CSVVAGNTYEQYF.